The entry below gives a single T cell receptor (beta chain) sequence along with its context. Its antigen is as yet unknown. PCR used 60 Vbeta primers and 13 Jbeta primers. Assay used: immunoSEQ multiplex PCR; TCRdb lists only in-frame clones, some missing. Of around 160,000 clones in the sample, 75% to 90% were seen once. This sample was included in a study of cytomegalovirus exposure and HLA in healthy donors. The study, taken as a whole, reports: A classifier reportedly called cytomegalovirus status with high sensitivity and specificity. In a later analysis, V- and J-gene trimming of beta chains associated with a DCLRE1C missense variant, replicated independently.

The source is a human donor in good health. The sample comprised PBMCs.

The CDR3 nucleotides read TGTGCTAGTGGTTCTGGAGGACGCACAGATACGCAGTATTTT. Translation: CASGSGGRTDTQYF. V gene TRBV12-5 combines with J gene TRBJ2-3; tentative D call: TRBD2 (5 bases). Germline assignment: CDR1 LGHNT and CDR2 FRNRAP. Trimming stripped 4 bases from V and 1 base from J, with 9 bases between. CDR3 length: 14 amino acids.